This T cell receptor (beta chain) was observed in a study of blood T cells in healthy people across ages. Findings and caveats of the study: As naive T cell percentage varied, TCR beta diversity correlated strongly with it.

This clonotype was counted between two and nine times. Antigen: not known. Aged about 6 to 100, donors were systemically healthy Caucasians from Russia. The second PCR ran roughly 6 to 11 cycles with a sample-barcoded 5' primer and J-beta primers. MiXCR, run by TCRdb on the 5' RACE reads, gives a single entry per CDR3 protein. The sample has about 780,000 distinct CDR3 sequences, 35% to 60% seen once. The clonotype comes from a man aged 80 or over in good health. Sequences were obtained from blood.

The CDR3 bases are TGCGCCAGCAGCTTGGTTCCGGCAGGGGTTGATAATGAAAAACTGTTTTTT. This translates into CASSLVPAGVDNEKLFF. V is TRBV5-1 and J is TRBJ1-4; D may be TRBD1 (6 bases). The CDR3 is made up of 17 amino acids. Trimming cost V 0 bases and J 4 bases, with 16 bases left between them. The germline CDR1 and CDR2 sequences are SGHRS and YFSETQ.